This T cell receptor beta chain was retrieved from a study of blood T cell repertoires in COVID-19 (dated by TCRdb to 2018 to 2021). Regarding the research as a whole: Samples covering the acute and convalescent phases of COVID-19 were provided by collaborators in the United States, Italy and Spain. The material from the prospective study consisted of cDNA or gDNA derived from T cells, B-cell-depleted T cells, or PBMCs. Subjects who had been exposed to COVID-19, were actively infected with it, or had recovered from it provided the deeply sampled blood TCRbeta repertoires that made up the dataset. The repertoires were released in a freely available public database meant as a resource for research on the immune response to SARS-CoV-2. Samples were obtained from the ongoing ImmuneRACE study (first 160 participants) and from 1,000 to 1,500 subjects provided by 6 global collaborators. A de-identified subject ID, COVID-19 status, age in years and sex were almost always included in the sample metadata. HLA class I and class II types, where available, came from metadata supplied by the sample provider rather than from assay-based typing. Broader findings and caveats from the paper: The quantity of clinical and demographic metadata differed by source and by participant and was supplied without curation.

As for this clone: The clone's antigen remains unknown. Per-nucleotide qualities are absent, and no much larger clonotype sits a single base away.

Collaborating institutions collected whole blood in K2EDTA tubes following their own protocols. For TCRbeta analysis, collaborators shipped samples as frozen whole blood, isolated PBMCs, or DNA extracted from either of those sample types. V drops 7 bases and J drops 13 bases, leaving 20 bases in between. CDR1 LNHDA and CDR2 SQIVND were looked up in the germline V gene (reference sequence). Inclusive of the bounding cysteine and phenylalanine, the CDR3 is 14 residues long. The only DNA kept is the CDR3, 42 bases in frame from the first base. The immunoSEQ Assay, a bias-controlled multiplex PCR, was used to amplify TCRbeta CDR3 regions from genomic DNA. Per the original workflow: Within the assay, amplification of reference gene primers was used to estimate how many nucleated cells each sample contained. To quantify the absolute abundance of each unique TCRbeta CDR3 rearrangement, sequence reads were collapsed and filtered. Productive Simpson clonality was computed per sample as the square root of Simpson's diversity index over productive rearrangements. TCRdb obtained this table from immuneACCESS and retained in-frame rearrangements with V and J assigned. These tables miss some clones; where compared with another copy, unresolved V genes account for less than half of the shortfall, and the remainder is unexplained. That table is the source of V, J and clone size, and D and trimming were worked out from the DNA. The sample contains roughly 140,000 clones, 70% to 90% of them found a single time. Roughly 5% of the sample lies in the top ten.

Sample: peripheral blood. The TCR was taken from a human donor in a cohort sampled during active COVID-19. Rearrangement joined TRBV19 to TRBJ1-6; the D gene cannot be resolved reliably. The CDR3 here reads CASTGSRGLGPLHF. The sequenced DNA is TGTGCCAGTACCGGATCTCGTGGACTGGGTCCCCTCCACTTT.